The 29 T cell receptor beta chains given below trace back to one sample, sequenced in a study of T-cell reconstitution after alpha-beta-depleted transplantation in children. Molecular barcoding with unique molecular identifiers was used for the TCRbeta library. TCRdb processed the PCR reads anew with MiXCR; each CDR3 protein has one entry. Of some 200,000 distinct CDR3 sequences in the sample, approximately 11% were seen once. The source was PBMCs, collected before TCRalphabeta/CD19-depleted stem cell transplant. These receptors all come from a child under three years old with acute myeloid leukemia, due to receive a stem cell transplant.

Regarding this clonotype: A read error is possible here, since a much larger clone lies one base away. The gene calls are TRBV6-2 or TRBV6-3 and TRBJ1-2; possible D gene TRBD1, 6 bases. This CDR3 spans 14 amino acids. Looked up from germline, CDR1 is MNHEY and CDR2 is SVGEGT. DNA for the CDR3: TGTGCCAGCAGTTATTACGACAGGAGAGGAGGCTACATCTTC. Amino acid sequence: CASSYYDRRGGYIF.

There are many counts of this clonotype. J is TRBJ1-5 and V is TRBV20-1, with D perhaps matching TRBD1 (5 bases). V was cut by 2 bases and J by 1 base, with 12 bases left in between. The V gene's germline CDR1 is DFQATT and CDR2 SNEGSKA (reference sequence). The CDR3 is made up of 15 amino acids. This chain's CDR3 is CSARHNRLSNQPQHF. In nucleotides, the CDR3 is TGCAGTGCTAGACACAACAGGTTAAGCAATCAGCCCCAGCATTTT.

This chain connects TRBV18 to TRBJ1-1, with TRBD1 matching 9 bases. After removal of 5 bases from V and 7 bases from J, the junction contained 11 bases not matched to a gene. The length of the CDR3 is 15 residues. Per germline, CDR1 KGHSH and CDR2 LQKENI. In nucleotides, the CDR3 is TGTGCCAGCTCATCCGAACAGGGGGCGGGGGATGAAGCTTTCTTT. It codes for CASSSEQGAGDEAFF.

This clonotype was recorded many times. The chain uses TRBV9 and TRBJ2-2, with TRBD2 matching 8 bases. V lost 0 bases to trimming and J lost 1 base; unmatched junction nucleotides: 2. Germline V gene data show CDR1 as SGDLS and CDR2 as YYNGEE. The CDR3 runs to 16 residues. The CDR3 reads CASSVELAENTGELFF. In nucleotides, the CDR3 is TGTGCCAGCAGCGTAGAACTAGCGGAGAACACCGGGGAGCTGTTTTTT.

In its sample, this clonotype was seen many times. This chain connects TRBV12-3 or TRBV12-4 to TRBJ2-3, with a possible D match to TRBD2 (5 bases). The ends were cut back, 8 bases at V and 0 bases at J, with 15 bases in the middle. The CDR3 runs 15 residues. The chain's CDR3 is CASRVTGTSTDTQYF. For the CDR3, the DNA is TGTGCCAGCCGGGTTACGGGAACTAGCACAGATACGCAGTATTTT.

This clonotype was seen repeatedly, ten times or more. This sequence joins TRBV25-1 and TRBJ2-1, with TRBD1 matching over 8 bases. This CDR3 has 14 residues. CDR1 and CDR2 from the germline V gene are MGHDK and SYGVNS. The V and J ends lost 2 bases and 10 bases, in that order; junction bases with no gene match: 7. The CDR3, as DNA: TGTGCCAGCAGTGAACCCTCGGACAGGGAGGAGCAGTTCTTC. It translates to CASSEPSDREEQFF.

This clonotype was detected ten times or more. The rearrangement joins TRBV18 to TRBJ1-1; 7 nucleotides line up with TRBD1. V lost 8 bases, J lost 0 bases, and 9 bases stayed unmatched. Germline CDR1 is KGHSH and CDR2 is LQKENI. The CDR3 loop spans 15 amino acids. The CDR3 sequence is CASTTGMIMNTEAFF. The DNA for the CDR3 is TGTGCCAGCACGACAGGGATGATCATGAACACTGAAGCTTTCTTT.

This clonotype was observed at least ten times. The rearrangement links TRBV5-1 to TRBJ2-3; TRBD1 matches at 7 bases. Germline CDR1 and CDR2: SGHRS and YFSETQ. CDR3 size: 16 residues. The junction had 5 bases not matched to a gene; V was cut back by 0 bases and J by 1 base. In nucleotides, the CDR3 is TGCGCCAGCAGCTTGGGACAGGGAATGGGCACAGATACGCAGTATTTT. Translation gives CASSLGQGMGTDTQYF.

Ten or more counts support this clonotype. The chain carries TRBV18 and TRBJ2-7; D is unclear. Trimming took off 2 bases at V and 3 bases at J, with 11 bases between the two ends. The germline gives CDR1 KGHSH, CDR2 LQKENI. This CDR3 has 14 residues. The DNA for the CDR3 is TGTGCCAGCTCACCAATGGCTAGTGGCTACGAGCAGTACTTC. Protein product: CASSPMASGYEQYF. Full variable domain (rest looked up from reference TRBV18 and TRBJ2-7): NAGVMQNPRHLVRRRGQEARLRCSPMKGHSHVYWYRQLPEEGLKFMVYLQKENIIDESGMPKERFSAEFPKEGPSILRIQQVVRGDSAAYFCASSPMASGYEQYFGPGTRLTVT.

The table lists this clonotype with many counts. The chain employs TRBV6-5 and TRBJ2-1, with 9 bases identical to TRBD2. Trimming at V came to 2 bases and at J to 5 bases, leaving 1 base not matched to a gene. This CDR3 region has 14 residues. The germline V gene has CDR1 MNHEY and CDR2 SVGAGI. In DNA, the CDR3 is TGTGCCAGCAGTTACCTAGCGGGGCACAATGAGCAGTTCTTC. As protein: CASSYLAGHNEQFF.

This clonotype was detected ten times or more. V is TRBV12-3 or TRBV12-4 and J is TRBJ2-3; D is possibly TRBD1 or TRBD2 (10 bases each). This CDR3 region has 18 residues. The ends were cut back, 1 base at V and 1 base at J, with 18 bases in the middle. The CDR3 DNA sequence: TGTGCCAGCAGTTTAGGGACAGGGGGGACTAGCGGCACAGATACGCAGTATTTT. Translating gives CASSLGTGGTSGTDTQYF.

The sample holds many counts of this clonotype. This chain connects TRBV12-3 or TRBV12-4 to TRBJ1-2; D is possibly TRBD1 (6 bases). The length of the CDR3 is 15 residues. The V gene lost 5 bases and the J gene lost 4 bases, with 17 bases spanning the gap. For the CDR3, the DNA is TGTGCCAGCAGTCCTAACAGGGCGAAGGGCTATGGCTACACCTTC. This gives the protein CASSPNRAKGYGYTF.

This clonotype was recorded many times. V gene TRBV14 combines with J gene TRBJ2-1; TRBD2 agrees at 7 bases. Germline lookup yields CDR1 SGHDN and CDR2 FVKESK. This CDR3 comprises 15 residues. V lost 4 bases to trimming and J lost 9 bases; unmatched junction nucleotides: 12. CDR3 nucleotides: TGTGCCAGCAGCCCACCGGGACTACTTGTCGCTGAGCAGTTCTTC. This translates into CASSPPGLLVAEQFF.

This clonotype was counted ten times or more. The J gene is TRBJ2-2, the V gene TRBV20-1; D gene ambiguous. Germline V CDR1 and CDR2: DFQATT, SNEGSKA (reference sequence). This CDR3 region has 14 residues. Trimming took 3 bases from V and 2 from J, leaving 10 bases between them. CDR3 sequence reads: CSASRRSNTGELFF. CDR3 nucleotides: TGCAGTGCTAGCCGGCGATCTAACACCGGGGAGCTGTTTTTT.

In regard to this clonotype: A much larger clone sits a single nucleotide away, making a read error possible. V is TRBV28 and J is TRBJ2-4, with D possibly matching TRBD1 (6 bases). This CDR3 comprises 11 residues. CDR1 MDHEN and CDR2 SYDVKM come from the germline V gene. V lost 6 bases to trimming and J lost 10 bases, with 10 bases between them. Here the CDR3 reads CASRWGHIQYF. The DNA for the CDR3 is TGTGCCAGCAGATGGGGGCATATTCAGTACTTC.

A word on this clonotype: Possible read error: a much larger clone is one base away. CDR3 sequence reads: CASSPEGAANYGYTF. Here the CDR3 DNA reads TGCGCCAGCAGCCCAGAGGGCGCCGCTAACTATGGCTACACCTTC. The gene calls are TRBV4-1 and TRBJ1-2; D uncertain. This CDR3 comprises 15 residues. With 4 bases removed from V and 0 bases from J, the gap between germline ends came to 12 bases. Germline V lookup: CDR1 MGHRA, CDR2 YSYEKL.

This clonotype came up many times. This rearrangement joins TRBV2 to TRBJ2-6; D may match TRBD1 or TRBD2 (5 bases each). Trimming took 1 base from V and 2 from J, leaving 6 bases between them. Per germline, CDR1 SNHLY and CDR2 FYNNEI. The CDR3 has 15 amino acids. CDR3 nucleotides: TGTGCCAGCAGTGAAGGGGGGACTGGGGCCAACGTCCTGACTTTC. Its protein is CASSEGGTGANVLTF.

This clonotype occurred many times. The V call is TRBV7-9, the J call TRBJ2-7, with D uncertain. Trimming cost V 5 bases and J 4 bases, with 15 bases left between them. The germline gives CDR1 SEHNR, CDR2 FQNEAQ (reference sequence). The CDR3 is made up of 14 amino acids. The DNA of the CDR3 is TGTGCCAGCAGCCCTATCCCCCCCGTTTACGAGCAGTACTTC. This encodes CASSPIPPVYEQYF.

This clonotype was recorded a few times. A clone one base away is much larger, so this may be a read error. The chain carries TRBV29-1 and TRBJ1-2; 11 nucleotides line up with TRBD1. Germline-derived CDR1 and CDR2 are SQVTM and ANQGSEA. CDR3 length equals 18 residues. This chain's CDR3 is CSAGEDPWTGGFDYGDTF. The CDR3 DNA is TGCAGCGCGGGAGAGGATCCGTGGACAGGGGGCTTTGACTATGGCGACACCTTC.

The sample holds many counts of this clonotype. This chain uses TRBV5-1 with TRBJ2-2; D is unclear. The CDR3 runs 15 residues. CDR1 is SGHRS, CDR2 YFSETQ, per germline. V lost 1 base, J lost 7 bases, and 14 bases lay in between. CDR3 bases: TGCGCCAGCAGCTTGATAGTAGGTCGTGACGGGGAGCTGTTTTTT. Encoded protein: CASSLIVGRDGELFF.

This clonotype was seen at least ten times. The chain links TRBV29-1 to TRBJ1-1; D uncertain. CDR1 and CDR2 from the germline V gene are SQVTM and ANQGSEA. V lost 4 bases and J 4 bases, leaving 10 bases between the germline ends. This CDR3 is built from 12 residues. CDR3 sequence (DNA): TGCAGCGTTGTGCAACGGACCACTGAAGCTTTCTTT. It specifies CSVVQRTTEAFF.

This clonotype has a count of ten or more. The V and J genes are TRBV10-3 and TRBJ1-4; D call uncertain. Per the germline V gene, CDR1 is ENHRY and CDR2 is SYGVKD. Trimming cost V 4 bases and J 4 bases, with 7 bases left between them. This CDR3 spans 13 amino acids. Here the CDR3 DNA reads TGTGCCATCAGTGGCAGAGTTAATGAAAAACTGTTTTTT. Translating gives CAISGRVNEKLFF.

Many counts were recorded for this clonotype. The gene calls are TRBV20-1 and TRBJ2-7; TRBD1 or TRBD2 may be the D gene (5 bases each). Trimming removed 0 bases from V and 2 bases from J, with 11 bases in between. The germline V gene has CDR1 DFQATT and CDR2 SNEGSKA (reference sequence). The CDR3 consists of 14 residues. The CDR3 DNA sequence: TGCAGTGCTAGAGAATGGGACGAAACCTACGAGCAGTACTTC. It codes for CSAREWDETYEQYF.

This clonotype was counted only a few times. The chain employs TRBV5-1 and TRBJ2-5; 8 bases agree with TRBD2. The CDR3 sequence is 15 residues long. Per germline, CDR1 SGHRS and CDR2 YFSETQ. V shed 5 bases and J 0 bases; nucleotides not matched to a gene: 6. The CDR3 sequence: CASRVGGGHQETQYF. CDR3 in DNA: TGCGCCAGCAGAGTTGGCGGGGGGCACCAAGAGACCCAGTACTTC.

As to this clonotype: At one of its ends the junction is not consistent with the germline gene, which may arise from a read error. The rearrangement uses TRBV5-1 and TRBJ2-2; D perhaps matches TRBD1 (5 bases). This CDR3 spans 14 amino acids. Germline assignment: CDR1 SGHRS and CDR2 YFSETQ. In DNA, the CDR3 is TGCGCCAGCAGCTTCCAGGGTTCCACCTGGGAACTGTTTTTT. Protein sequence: CASSFQGSTWELFF.

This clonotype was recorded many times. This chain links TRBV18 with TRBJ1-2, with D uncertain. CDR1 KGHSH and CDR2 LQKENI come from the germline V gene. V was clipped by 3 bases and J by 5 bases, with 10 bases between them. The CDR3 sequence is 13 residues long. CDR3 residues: CASSPGGSYGYTF. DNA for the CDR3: TGTGCCAGCTCACCGGGAGGGAGTTATGGCTACACCTTC.

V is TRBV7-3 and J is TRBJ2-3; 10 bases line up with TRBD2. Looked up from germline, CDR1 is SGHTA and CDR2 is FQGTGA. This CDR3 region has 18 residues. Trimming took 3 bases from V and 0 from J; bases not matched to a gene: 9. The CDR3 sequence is CASSLSSGGTTSTDTQYF. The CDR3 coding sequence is TGTGCCAGCAGCTTGAGTAGCGGGGGGACCACTAGCACAGATACGCAGTATTTT.

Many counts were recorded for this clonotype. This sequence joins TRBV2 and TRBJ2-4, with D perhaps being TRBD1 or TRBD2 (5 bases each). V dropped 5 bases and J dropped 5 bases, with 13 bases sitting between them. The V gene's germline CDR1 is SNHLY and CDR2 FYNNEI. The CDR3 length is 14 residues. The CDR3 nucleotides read TGTGCCAGCAGTAGGGACCTCAATCAAAACATTCAGTACTTC. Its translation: CASSRDLNQNIQYF.

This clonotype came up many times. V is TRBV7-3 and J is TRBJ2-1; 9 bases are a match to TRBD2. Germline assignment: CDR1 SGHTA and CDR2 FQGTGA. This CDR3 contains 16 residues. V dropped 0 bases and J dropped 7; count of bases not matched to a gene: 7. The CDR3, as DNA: TGTGCCAGCAGCTTAACAGCGGGGGGAACTCCGAATGAGCAGTTCTTC. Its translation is CASSLTAGGTPNEQFF.